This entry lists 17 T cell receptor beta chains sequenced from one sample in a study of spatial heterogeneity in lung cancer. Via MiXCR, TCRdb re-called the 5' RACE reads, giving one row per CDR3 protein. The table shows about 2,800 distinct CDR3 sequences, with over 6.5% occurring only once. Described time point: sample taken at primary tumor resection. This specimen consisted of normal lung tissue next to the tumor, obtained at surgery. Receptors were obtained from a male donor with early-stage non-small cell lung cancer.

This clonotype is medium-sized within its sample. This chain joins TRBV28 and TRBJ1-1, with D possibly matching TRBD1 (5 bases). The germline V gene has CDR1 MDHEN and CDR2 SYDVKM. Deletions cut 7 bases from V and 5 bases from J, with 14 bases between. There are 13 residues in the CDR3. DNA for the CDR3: TGTGCCAGCAACCTCCTGAGGGGAACTGAAGCTTTCTTT. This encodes CASNLLRGTEAFF.

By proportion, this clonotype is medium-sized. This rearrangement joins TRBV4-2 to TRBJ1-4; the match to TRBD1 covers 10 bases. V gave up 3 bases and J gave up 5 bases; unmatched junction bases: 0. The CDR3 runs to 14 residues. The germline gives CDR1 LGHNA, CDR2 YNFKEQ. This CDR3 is CASSQTGGNEKLFF. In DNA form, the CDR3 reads TGTGCCAGCAGCCAGACAGGGGGCAATGAAAAACTGTTTTTT.

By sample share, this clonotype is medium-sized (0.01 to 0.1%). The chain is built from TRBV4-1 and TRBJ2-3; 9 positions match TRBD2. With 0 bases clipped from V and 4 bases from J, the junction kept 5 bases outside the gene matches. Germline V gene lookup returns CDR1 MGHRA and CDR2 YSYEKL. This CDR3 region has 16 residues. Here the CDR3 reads CASSQDGGRAPDTQYF. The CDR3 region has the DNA TGCGCCAGCAGCCAAGATGGCGGGAGGGCCCCAGATACGCAGTATTTT.

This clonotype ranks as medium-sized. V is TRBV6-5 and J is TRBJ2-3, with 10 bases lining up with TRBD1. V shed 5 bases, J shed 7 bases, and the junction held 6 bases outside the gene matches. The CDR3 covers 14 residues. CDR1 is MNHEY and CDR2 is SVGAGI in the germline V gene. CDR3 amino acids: CASSTGQGGHTQYF. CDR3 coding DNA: TGTGCCAGCAGTACAGGACAGGGGGGACATACGCAGTATTTT.

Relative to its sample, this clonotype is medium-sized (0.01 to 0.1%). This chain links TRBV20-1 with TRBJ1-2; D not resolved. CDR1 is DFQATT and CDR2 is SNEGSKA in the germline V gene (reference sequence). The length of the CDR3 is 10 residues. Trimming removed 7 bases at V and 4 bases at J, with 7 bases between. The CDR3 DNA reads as TGCAGTGGCCAGCTCTATGGCTACACCTTC. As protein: CSGQLYGYTF.

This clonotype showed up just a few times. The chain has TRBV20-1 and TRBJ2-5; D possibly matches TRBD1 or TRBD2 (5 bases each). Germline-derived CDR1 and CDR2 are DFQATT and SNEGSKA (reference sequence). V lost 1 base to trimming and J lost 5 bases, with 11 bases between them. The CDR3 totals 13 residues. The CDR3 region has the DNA TGCAGTGCTAGAGGGTTGGGGGTTGAGACCCAGTACTTC. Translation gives CSARGLGVETQYF.

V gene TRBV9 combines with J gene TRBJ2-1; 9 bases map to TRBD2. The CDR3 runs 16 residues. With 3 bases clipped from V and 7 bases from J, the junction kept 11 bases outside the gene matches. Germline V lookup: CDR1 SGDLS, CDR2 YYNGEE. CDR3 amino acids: CASSEPSAGGRNEQFF. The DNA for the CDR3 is TGTGCCAGCAGCGAACCCTCGGCGGGGGGGCGGAATGAGCAGTTCTTC.

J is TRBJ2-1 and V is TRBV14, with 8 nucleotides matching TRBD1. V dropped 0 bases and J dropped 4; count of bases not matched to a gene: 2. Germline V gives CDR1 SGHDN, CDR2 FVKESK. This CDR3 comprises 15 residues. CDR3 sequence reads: CASSQEGQVYNEQFF. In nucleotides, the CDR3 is TGTGCCAGCAGCCAAGAGGGACAGGTTTACAATGAGCAGTTCTTC. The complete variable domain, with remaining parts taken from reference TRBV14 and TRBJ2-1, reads EAGVTQFPSHSVIEKGQTVTLRCDPISGHDNLYWYRRVMGKEIKFLLHFVKESKQDESGMPNNRFLAERTGGTYSTLKVQPAELEDSGVYFCASSQEGQVYNEQFFGPGTRLTVL.

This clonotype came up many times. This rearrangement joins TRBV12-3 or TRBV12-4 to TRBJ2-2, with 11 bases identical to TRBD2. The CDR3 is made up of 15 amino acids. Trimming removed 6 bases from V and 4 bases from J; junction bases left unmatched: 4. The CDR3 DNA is TGTGCCAGCAGGGTAGCGGGAGGGGGCACCGGGGAGCTGTTTTTT. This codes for CASRVAGGGTGELFF.

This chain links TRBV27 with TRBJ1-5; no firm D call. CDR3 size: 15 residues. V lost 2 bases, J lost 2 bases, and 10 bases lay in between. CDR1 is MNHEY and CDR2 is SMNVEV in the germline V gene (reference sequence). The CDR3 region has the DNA TGTGCCAGCAGTTTAACGGGTTTGGGCAATCAGCCCCAGCATTTT. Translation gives CASSLTGLGNQPQHF.

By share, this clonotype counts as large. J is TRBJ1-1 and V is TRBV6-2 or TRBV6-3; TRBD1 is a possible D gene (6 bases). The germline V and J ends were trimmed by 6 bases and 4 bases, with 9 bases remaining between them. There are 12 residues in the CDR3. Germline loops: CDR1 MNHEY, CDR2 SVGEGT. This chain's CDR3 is CASRTGSTEAFF. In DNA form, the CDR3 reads TGTGCCAGCAGAACAGGGAGCACTGAAGCTTTCTTT.

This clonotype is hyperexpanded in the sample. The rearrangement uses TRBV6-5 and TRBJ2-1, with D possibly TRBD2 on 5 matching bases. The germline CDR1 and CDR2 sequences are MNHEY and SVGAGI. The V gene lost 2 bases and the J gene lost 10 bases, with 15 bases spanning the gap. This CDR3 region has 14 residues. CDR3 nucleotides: TGTGCCAGCAGTTACCTTTCCGCCCGGGGAGAGCAGTTCTTC. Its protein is CASSYLSARGEQFF.

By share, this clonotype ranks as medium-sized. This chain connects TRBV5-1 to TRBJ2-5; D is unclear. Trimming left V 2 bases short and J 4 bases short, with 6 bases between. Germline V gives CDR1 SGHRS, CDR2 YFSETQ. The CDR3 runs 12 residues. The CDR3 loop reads CASSLEGETQYF. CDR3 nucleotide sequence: TGCGCCAGCAGCTTAGAAGGAGAGACCCAGTACTTC.

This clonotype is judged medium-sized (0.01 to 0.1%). CDR3 region: CASSTGGRADQPQHF. CDR3 DNA: TGTGCCAGCAGCACAGGGGGAAGGGCGGATCAGCCCCAGCATTTT. The chain recombines TRBV6-2 or TRBV6-3 with TRBJ1-5; 8 bases are shared with TRBD1. Germline V gene lookup returns CDR1 MNHEY and CDR2 SVGEGT. The CDR3 contains 15 residues. J was trimmed by 5 bases and V by 6 bases; bases with no gene match: 9.

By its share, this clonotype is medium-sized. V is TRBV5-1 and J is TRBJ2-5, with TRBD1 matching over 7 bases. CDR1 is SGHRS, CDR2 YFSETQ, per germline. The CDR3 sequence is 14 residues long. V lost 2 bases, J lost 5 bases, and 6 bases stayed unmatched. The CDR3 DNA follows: TGCGCCAGCAGCTTCACAGGGGCAGGGGAGACCCAGTACTTC. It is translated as CASSFTGAGETQYF.

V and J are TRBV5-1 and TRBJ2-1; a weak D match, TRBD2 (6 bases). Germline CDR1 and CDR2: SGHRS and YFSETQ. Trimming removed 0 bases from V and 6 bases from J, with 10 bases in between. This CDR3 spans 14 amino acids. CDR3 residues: CASSLAPSVNEQFF. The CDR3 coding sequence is TGCGCCAGCAGCTTGGCCCCTAGCGTCAATGAGCAGTTCTTC.

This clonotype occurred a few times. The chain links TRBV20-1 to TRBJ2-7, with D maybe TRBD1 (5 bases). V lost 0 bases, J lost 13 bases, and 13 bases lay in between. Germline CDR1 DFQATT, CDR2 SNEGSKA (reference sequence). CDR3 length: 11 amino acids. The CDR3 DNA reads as TGCAGTGCTAGAGATGGAAGGGGTTTATACTTC. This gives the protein CSARDGRGLYF.